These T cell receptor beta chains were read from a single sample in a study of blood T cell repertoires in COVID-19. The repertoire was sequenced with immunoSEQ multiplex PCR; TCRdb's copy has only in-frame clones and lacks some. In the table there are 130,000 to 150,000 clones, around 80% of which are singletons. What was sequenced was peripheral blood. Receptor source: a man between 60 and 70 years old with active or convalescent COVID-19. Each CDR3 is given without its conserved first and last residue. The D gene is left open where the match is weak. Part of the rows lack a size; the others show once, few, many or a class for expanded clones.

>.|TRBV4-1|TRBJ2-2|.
ASSKGRSLAGELF
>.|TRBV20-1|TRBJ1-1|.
SARVGQAF
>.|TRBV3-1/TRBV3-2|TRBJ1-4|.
ASSQDGPANEKLF
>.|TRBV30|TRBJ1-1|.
AWSDPRQVLGTEAF
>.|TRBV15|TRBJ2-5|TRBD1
ATSRGAGTDQETQY
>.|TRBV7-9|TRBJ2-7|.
ASSLEGPREQY
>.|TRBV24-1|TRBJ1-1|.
ATRVKPNTEAF
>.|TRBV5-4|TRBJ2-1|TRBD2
ASSSETSGYNEQF
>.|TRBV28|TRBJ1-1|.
ASSWGQSNTEAF
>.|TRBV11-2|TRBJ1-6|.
ASSLGQDNSPLH
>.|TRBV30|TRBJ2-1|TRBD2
AWSLASGGYNEQF
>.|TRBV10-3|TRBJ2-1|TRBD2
AIRIQREESYNEQF
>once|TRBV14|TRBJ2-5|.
ASSQVARVLETQY
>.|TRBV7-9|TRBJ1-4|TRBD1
ASSPRGTNEKLF
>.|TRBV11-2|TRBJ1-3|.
ASSFSGLTSGNTIY
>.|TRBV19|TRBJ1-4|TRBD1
ASKLRQGATNEKLF
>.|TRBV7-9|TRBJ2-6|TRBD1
ASSDRDRVHSGANVLT
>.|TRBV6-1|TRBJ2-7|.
ASSEQSPGRGYEQY
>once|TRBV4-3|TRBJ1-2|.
ASSQDHDGYT
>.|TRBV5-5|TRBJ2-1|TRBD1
ASSSTGGSYNEQF
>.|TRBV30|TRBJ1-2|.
AWSAQLVGYGYT
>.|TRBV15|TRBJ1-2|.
ATSGYRDMALVGYGYT
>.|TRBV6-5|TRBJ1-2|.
ASTVTNYGYT
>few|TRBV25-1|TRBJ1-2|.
ASSAANYGYT
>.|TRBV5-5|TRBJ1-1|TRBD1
ASSRDRVATEAF
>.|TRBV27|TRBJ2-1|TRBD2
ASSVGRVMNEQF
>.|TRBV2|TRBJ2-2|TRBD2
ASSDTSATNTGELF
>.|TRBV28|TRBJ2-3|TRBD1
ASSPGTGTGTDTQY